Described below is a single T cell receptor (beta chain) sequence and its context. These data originate in a study of T cell changes during pregnancy in multiple sclerosis. Libraries were prepared by immunoSEQ multiplex PCR; TCRdb keeps only in-frame clonotypes and omits some of them. The data show about 41,000 clones, roughly nine tenths seen once. CDR1 and CDR2 from the germline V gene are SQVTM and ANQGSEA. This CDR3 has 13 amino acids. V lost 5 bases and J lost 6, with 17 bases in between. The sequence came from a female donor with multiple sclerosis, enrolled in a pregnancy study. Sequencing used CD4+ T cells from peripheral blood mononuclear cells, obtained in the first trimester of pregnancy. The chain recombines TRBV29-1 with TRBJ2-7, with TRBD2 as a possible D gene (5 bases). CDR3 DNA sequence: TGCAGCGTTCTCAAAGGAGGAACGGGCGAGCAGTACTTC. This sequence encodes CSVLKGGTGEQYF.